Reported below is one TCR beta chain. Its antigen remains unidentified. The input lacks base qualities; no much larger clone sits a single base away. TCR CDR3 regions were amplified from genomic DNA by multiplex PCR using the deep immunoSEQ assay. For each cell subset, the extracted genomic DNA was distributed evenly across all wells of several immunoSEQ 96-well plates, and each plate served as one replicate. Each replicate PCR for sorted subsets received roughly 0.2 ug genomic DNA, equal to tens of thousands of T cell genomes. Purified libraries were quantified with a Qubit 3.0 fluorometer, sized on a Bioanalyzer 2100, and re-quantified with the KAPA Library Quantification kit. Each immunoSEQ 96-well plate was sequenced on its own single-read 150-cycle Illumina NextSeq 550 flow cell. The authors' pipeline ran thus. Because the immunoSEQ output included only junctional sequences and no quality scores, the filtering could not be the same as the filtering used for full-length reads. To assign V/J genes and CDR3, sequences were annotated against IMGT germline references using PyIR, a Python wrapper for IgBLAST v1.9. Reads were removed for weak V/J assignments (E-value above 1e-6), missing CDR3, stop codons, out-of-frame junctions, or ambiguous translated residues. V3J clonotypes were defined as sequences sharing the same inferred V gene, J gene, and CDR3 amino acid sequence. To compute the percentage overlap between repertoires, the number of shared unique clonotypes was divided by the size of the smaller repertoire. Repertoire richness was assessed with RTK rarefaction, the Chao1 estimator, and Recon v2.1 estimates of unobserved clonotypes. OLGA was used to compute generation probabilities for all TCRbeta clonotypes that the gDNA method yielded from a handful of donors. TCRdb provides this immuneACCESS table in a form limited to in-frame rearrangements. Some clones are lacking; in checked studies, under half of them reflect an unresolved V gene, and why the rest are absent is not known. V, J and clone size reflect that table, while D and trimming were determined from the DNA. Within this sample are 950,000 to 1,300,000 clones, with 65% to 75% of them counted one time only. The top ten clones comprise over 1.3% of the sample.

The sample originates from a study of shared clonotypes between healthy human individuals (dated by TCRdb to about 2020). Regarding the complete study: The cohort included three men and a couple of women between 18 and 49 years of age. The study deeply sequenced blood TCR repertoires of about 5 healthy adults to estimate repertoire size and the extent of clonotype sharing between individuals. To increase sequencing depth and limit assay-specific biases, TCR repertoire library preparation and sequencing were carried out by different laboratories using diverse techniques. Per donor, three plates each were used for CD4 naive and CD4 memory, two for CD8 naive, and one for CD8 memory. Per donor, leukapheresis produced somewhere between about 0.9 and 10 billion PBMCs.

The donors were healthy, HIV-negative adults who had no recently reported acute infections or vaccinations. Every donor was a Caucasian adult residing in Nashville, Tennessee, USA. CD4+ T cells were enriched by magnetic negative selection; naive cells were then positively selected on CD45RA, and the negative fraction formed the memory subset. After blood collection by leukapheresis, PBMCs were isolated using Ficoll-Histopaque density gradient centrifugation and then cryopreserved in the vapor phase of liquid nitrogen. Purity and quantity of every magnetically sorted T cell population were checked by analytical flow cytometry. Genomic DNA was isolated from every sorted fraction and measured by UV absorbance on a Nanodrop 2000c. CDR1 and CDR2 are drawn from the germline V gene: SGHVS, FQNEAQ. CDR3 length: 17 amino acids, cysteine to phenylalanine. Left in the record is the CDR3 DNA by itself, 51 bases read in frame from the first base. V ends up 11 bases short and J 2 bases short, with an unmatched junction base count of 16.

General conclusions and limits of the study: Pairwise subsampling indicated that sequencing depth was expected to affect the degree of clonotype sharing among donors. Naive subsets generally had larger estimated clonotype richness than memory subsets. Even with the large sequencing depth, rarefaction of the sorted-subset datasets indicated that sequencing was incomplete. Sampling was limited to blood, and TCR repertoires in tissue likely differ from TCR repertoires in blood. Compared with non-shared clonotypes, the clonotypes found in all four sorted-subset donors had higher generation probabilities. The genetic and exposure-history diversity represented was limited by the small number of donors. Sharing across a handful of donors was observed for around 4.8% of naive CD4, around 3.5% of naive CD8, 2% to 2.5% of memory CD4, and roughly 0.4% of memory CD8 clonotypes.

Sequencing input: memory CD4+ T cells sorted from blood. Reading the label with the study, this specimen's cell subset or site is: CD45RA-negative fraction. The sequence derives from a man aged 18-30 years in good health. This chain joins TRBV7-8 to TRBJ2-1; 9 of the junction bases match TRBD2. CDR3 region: CAARGGREGGTYNEQFF. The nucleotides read TGTGCCGCCCGGGGGGGGCGGGAGGGAGGAACCTACAATGAGCAGTTCTTC. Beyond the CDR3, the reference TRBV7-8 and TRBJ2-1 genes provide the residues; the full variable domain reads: GAGVSQSPRYKVAKRGQDVALRCDPISGHVSLFWYQQALGQGPEFLTYFQNEAQLDKSGLPSDRFFAERPEGSVSTLKIQRTQQEDSAVYLCAARGGREGGTYNEQFFGPGTRLTVL.